Sequencing of this T cell receptor (beta chain) was carried out in a study of T cell changes during pregnancy in multiple sclerosis. The data were produced by immunoSEQ multiplex PCR, yet TCRdb's version contains in-frame clones alone and is incomplete. The data show under 95,000 clones, around 92% seen once. Germline assignment: CDR1 SGHNT and CDR2 YYREEE (reference sequence). The V end lost 0 bases, the J end lost 5 bases, and 11 bases lay between the germline ends. This CDR3 region has 14 residues. The sample consisted of peripheral blood, taken after pregnancy. This chain links TRBV5-4 with TRBJ1-1, with D unresolved. The receptor's source is a female donor with multiple sclerosis, enrolled in a pregnancy study. The DNA of the CDR3 is TGTGCCAGCAGCTTGGGGGCGCGAGAGACTGAAGCTTTCTTT. Translating gives CASSLGARETEAFF.